The rows below give T cell receptor beta chains drawn from one sample of a study of blood T cell repertoires in COVID-19. Sequencing used immunoSEQ multiplex PCR; TCRdb keeps in-frame clones, though not all of them. The data hold roughly 93,000 clones, with roughly nine tenths observed a single time. The sample was peripheral blood. The source of these receptors is a man aged 50 or older with acute or convalescent COVID-19. Both conserved end residues are part of each CDR3. The D gene is left open where the match is weak. Clone size, where shown, is once, few, many, or a class for clones that have expanded.

D | size | J | V | CDR3 | DNA
. | . | TRBJ2-5 | TRBV6-1 | CASSPANQGTQYF | TGTGCCAGCAGTCCCGCCAACCAGGGGACCCAGTACTTC
. | . | TRBJ1-2 | TRBV19 | CASSETRVGGYTF | TGTGCCAGTAGTGAAACGAGGGTAGGTGGCTACACCTTC
. | once | TRBJ2-3 | TRBV7-6 | CASSLLITSTDTQYF | TGTGCCAGCAGCTTACTAATTACCAGCACAGATACGCAGTATTTT
. | few | TRBJ1-6 | TRBV18 | CASSPQSADSPLHF | TGTGCCAGCTCACCGCAATCTGCGGATTCACCCCTCCACTTT
. | . | TRBJ1-2 | TRBV4-2 | CASSQVQASNYGYTF | TGTGCCAGCAGCCAAGTCCAGGCTTCTAACTATGGCTACACCTTC
. | . | TRBJ1-3 | TRBV4-1 | CASSQSITGNSGNTIYF | TGCGCCAGCAGCCAATCCATTACAGGGAACTCTGGAAACACCATATATTTT
. | . | TRBJ1-3 | TRBV5-5 | CASSLGLQGFSGNTIYF | TGTGCCAGCAGCTTGGGACTGCAGGGCTTCTCTGGAAACACCATATATTTT
TRBD1 | . | TRBJ1-4 | TRBV15 | CATGQGSREKLFF | TGTGCCACAGGACAGGGATCTCGTGAAAAACTGTTTTTT
TRBD1 | . | TRBJ1-5 | TRBV5-1 | CASSSGQGNQPQHF | TGCGCCAGCAGCTCGGGACAGGGCAATCAGCCCCAGCATTTT
. | . | TRBJ2-5 | TRBV5-8 | CASSSWSSLETQYF | TGTGCCAGCAGCTCGTGGTCCTCACTGGAGACCCAGTACTTC
. | . | TRBJ2-7 | TRBV10-2 | CASRAAYEQYF | TGCGCCAGCAGGGCGGCCTACGAGCAGTACTTC
TRBD1 | . | TRBJ1-2 | TRBV27 | CASSFGQGANGYTF | TGTGCCAGCAGTTTCGGGCAGGGGGCGAATGGCTACACCTTC
. | . | TRBJ1-1 | TRBV7-2 | CASSLVSSQGSGAFF | TGTGCCAGCAGCTTAGTATCGTCACAGGGATCGGGGGCTTTCTTT
TRBD2 | . | TRBJ2-3 | TRBV7-2 | CASSLDAGGLSTDTQYF | TGTGCCAGCAGCTTAGATGCCGGGGGGTTAAGCACAGATACGCAGTATTTT
TRBD1 | . | TRBJ1-6 | TRBV7-3 | CASSSGTGDWSPLHF | TGTGCCAGCAGCTCCGGGACAGGGGATTGGTCACCCCTCCACTTT
TRBD1 | . | TRBJ1-6 | TRBV24-1 | CATSDLGAGQHNSPLHF | TGTGCCACCAGTGATTTGGGTGCGGGACAGCATAATTCACCCCTCCACTTT
. | . | TRBJ1-2 | TRBV15 | CATSSAGNYGYTF | TGTGCCACCAGCAGTGCGGGTAACTATGGCTACACCTTC
TRBD1 | . | TRBJ2-1 | TRBV18 | CASSRQGANEQFF | TGTGCCAGCTCAAGACAGGGGGCGAATGAGCAGTTCTTC
. | . | TRBJ1-1 | TRBV4-2 | CASSQLLPGGATEAFF | TGTGCCAGCAGCCAACTCCTCCCGGGAGGGGCGACTGAAGCTTTCTTT
TRBD1 | . | TRBJ1-3 | TRBV9 | CASSAQGSGNTIYF | TGTGCCAGCAGCGCACAGGGGTCTGGAAACACCATATATTTT
. | . | TRBJ1-3 | TRBV6-5 | CASSLTGIGNTIYF | TGTGCCAGCAGCTTAACCGGGATTGGAAACACCATATATTTT
. | . | TRBJ2-6 | TRBV19 | CASSITSANVLTF | TGTGCCAGTAGTATTACTTCGGCCAACGTCCTGACTTTC
. | once | TRBJ1-1 | TRBV6-4 | CASSVTVTTEAFF | TGTGCCAGCAGTGTGACAGTTACCACTGAAGCTTTCTTT
. | . | TRBJ1-5 | TRBV7-3 | CASSLVSGGQFSNQPQHF | TGTGCCAGCAGCTTAGTATCGGGCGGACAGTTTAGCAATCAGCCCCAGCATTTT
TRBD1 | . | TRBJ1-2 | TRBV5-4 | CASSLPGTGHGYTF | TGTGCCAGCAGCTTGCCCGGGACAGGGCATGGCTACACCTTC
TRBD2 | . | TRBJ2-1 | TRBV4-2 | CASSQDVAGGFNEQFF | TGTGCCAGCAGCCAAGATGTAGCGGGGGGCTTCAATGAGCAGTTCTTC
TRBD2 | . | TRBJ2-5 | TRBV7-2 | CASSLETGGRTQYF | TGTGCCAGCAGCTTAGAGACGGGGGGAAGGACCCAGTACTTC
TRBD2 | . | TRBJ2-1 | TRBV7-3 | CASSPGTSHNYNEQFF | TGTGCCAGCAGCCCCGGGACTAGCCACAACTACAATGAGCAGTTCTTC
TRBD2 | . | TRBJ2-5 | TRBV5-1 | CASSQLLADEETQYF | TGCGCCAGCAGCCAGTTACTAGCGGATGAAGAGACCCAGTACTTC
TRBD2 | . | TRBJ2-5 | TRBV3-1/TRBV3-2 | CASSQVSGTQETQYF | TGTGCCAGCAGCCAAGTAAGCGGGACGCAAGAGACCCAGTACTTC
. | . | TRBJ1-2 | TRBV12-3/TRBV12-4 | CASCADFDGYTF | TGTGCCAGCTGTGCCGACTTTGATGGCTACACCTTC
. | . | TRBJ2-1 | TRBV24-1 | CATSEQGSHNEQFF | TGTGCCACCAGTGAGCAGGGTAGCCACAATGAGCAGTTCTTC
. | . | TRBJ1-5 | TRBV6-6 | CASRSNQPQHF | TGTGCCAGCCGTAGCAATCAGCCCCAGCATTTT
TRBD1 | . | TRBJ1-2 | TRBV9 | CASSNGQGNYGYTF | TGTGCCAGCAGCAACGGACAGGGCAACTATGGCTACACCTTC
. | . | TRBJ2-5 | TRBV19 | CASSIGLGRETQYF | TGTGCCAGTAGTATAGGGTTGGGGCGGGAGACCCAGTACTTC
TRBD2 | . | TRBJ2-5 | TRBV3-1/TRBV3-2 | CASSQDPASGGETQYF | TGTGCCAGCAGCCAAGATCCGGCTAGCGGGGGGGAGACCCAGTACTTC
. | . | TRBJ1-5 | TRBV7-2 | CASSLAGAGDRQPQHF | TGTGCCAGCAGCTTAGCCGGCGCGGGGGATCGTCAGCCCCAGCATTTT
TRBD2 | once | TRBJ2-3 | TRBV5-1 | CASSQSSGGLNTQYF | TGCGCCAGCAGCCAAAGCAGCGGGGGGTTGAATACGCAGTATTTT
. | . | TRBJ1-1 | TRBV30 | CAWDSLGGRAEAFF | TGTGCCTGGGACTCCCTGGGGGGGAGAGCTGAAGCTTTCTTT